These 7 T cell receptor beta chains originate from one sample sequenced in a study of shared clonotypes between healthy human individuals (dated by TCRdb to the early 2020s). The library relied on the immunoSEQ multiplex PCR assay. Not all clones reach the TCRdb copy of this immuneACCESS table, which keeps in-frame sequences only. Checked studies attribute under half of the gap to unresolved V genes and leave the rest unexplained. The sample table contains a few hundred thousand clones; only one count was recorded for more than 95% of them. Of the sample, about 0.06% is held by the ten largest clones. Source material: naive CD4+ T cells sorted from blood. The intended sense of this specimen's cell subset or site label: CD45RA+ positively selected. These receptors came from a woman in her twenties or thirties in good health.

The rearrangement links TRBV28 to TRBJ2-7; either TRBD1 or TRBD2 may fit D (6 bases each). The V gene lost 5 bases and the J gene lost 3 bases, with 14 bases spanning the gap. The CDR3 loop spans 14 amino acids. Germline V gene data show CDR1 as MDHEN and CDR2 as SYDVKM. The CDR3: CASSPPRGRYEQYF. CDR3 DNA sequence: TGTGCCAGCAGTCCCCCCCGGGGGCGCTACGAGCAGTACTTC.

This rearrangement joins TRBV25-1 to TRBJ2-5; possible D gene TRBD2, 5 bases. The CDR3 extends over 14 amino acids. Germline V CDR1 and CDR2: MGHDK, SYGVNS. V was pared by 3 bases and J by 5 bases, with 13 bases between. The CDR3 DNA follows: TGTGCCAGCAGTGACGGACTGTCCGGGGAGACCCAGTACTTC. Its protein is CASSDGLSGETQYF.

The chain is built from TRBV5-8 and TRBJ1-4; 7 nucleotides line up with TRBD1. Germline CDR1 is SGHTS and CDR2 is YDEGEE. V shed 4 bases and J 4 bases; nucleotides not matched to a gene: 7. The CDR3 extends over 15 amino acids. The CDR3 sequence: CASSKRQGGNEKLFF. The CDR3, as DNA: TGTGCCAGCAGCAAGAGACAGGGCGGTAATGAAAAACTGTTTTTT.

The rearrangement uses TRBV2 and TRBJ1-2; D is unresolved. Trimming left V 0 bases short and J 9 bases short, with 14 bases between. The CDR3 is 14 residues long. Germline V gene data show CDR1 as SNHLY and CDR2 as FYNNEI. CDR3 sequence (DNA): TGTGCCAGCAGTGAAGCGCTTAGGACTGTCAGCTACACCTTC. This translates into CASSEALRTVSYTF.

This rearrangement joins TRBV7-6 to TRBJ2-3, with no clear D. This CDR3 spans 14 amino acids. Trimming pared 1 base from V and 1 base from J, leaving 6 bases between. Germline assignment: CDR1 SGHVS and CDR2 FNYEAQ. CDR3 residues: CASSLGHRTDTQYF. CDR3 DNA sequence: TGTGCCAGCAGCTTAGGACATCGCACAGATACGCAGTATTTT.

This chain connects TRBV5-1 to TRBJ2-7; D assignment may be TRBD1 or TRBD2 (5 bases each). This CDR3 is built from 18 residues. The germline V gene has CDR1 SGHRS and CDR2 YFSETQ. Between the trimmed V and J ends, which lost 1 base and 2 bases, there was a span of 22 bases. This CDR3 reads CASSLLGAPGTLTYEQYF. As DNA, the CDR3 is TGCGCCAGCAGCTTGTTAGGGGCCCCCGGGACCCTTACCTACGAGCAGTACTTC.

As DNA, the CDR3 is TGTGCCAGCGACTCGACTAGCGGGAGCTACAATGAGCAGTTCTTC. Its translation is CASDSTSGSYNEQFF. The J gene is TRBJ2-1, the V gene TRBV7-9; 12 nucleotides match TRBD2. V shed 8 bases, J shed 3 bases, and the junction held 5 bases outside the gene matches. The V gene's germline CDR1 is SEHNR and CDR2 FQNEAQ (reference sequence). This CDR3 contains 15 residues.